Below, 25 T cell receptor beta chains from the same sample are listed, as sequenced in a study of cytomegalovirus exposure and HLA in healthy donors. A multiplex PCR was run with 60 Vbeta primers and 13 Jbeta primers. This table comes from immunoSEQ multiplex PCR, and its TCRdb copy is limited to in-frame clones, with some not included. The table records roughly 98,000 clones, more than 70% of them present only once. Sequenced: PBMCs. The receptor set was obtained from a female donor in good health and CMV-seronegative.

The chain carries TRBV2 and TRBJ2-3; TRBD2 agrees at 7 bases. V was pared by 6 bases and J by 5 bases, with 14 bases of the junction left unmatched. The germline V gene has CDR1 SNHLY and CDR2 FYNNEI. The CDR3 consists of 16 residues. CDR3 sequence reads: CASRPSVGGYQDTQYF. In DNA, the CDR3 is TGTGCCAGCAGACCGTCGGTGGGGGGGTACCAAGATACGCAGTATTTT.

The chain couples TRBV7-2 to TRBJ2-7, with 10 bases that match TRBD1. Germline lookup yields CDR1 SGHTA and CDR2 FQGNSA. V lost 3 bases, J lost 4 bases, and 9 bases stayed unmatched. This CDR3 has 16 amino acids. The CDR3 DNA follows: TGTGCCAGCAGCTTGGATGGGACAGGGGCTAGGTACGAGCAGTACTTC. Protein product: CASSLDGTGARYEQYF.

This clone was observed a handful of times. The J gene is TRBJ2-7, the V gene TRBV6-5; perhaps TRBD2 as D (7 bases). The length of the CDR3 is 13 residues. CDR1 is MNHEY, CDR2 SVGAGI, per germline. Trimming removed 4 bases from V and 12 bases from J, with 19 bases in between. CDR3 sequence (DNA): TGTGCCAGCAGTTCCTCCCCGGGGGGCACCCCGTACTTC. Its translation: CASSSSPGGTPYF.

J is TRBJ2-7 and V is TRBV28, with 13 bases identical to TRBD2. The length of the CDR3 is 18 residues. Germline CDR1 and CDR2: MDHEN and SYDVKM. The J segment lost 0 bases and the V segment lost 3 bases, leaving 8 bases of the junction unmatched. CDR3 region: CASSFLTSGRLSSYEQYF. The DNA of the CDR3 is TGTGCCAGCAGTTTCTTGACTAGCGGGAGGCTAAGCTCCTACGAGCAGTACTTC.

The chain joins TRBV18 to TRBJ1-1; D is possibly TRBD1 (6 bases). The V and J ends lost 3 bases and 3 bases respectively, with 14 bases between them. CDR1 is KGHSH, CDR2 LQKENI, per germline. CDR3 size: 15 residues. CDR3 region: CASSPQQGKDTEAFF. The DNA for the CDR3 is TGTGCCAGCTCACCTCAACAGGGCAAGGACACTGAAGCTTTCTTT.

This chain links TRBV5-5 with TRBJ2-1; 11 bases line up with TRBD2. The germline V gene encodes CDR1 SGHKS and CDR2 YYEKEE (reference sequence). The CDR3 is made up of 15 amino acids. V dropped 4 bases and J dropped 8; count of bases not matched to a gene: 8. CDR3 sequence reads: CASSAASGRIDEQFF. The CDR3 nucleotides read TGTGCCAGCAGCGCAGCTAGCGGGAGGATCGATGAGCAGTTCTTC.

This clone was detected only a few times. The rearrangement uses TRBV5-1 and TRBJ2-1, with a tentative D call TRBD2 (5 bases). The germline V gene encodes CDR1 SGHRS and CDR2 YFSETQ. Trimming removed 4 bases at V and 4 bases at J, with 15 bases between. The CDR3 is made up of 15 amino acids. In nucleotides, the CDR3 is TGCGCCAGCAGCCTCTCGGGATTTGTGTACAATGAGCAGTTCTTC. Protein: CASSLSGFVYNEQFF.

This clone was seen at least ten times. The V gene is TRBV6-1, the J gene TRBJ2-3, with 13 bases matching TRBD2. Germline V gene sequence: CDR1 MNHNS, CDR2 SASEGT. The CDR3 loop spans 14 amino acids. With 11 bases clipped from V and 5 bases from J, the junction kept 7 bases outside the gene matches. The CDR3, as DNA: TGTGCCGGCCGACTAGCGGGGGGCATAGATACGCAGTATTTT. This codes for CAGRLAGGIDTQYF.

This clone came up once. This chain joins TRBV9 and TRBJ1-2, with 7 nucleotides matching TRBD1. The CDR3 has 14 amino acids. Per the germline V gene, CDR1 is SGDLS and CDR2 is YYNGEE. J lost 4 bases, V lost 6 bases, and 9 bases had no gene match. The CDR3 reads CASTPGQTIYGYTF. CDR3 DNA sequence: TGTGCCAGCACCCCGGGACAGACTATCTATGGCTACACCTTC.

This clone has just one count. The rearrangement links TRBV7-6 to TRBJ2-7; D is perhaps TRBD2 (6 bases). Trimming took off 1 base at V and 2 bases at J, with 12 bases between the two ends. The CDR3 loop spans 15 amino acids. From germline, CDR1 is SGHVS and CDR2 FNYEAQ. CDR3 residues: CASSLGSGGTYEQYF. In DNA, the CDR3 is TGTGCCAGCAGCTTAGGTAGTGGGGGGACCTACGAGCAGTACTTC.

The rearrangement joins TRBV28 to TRBJ2-3; 10 bases are shared with TRBD1. The V segment lost 6 bases and the J segment 5 bases; nucleotides outside the gene matches: 8. The CDR3 has 15 residues. CDR1 and CDR2 (germline): MDHEN, SYDVKM. In DNA, the CDR3 is TGTGCCAGCAGGTCCGGGACAGGGGTTGGAGATACGCAGTATTTT. Residues: CASRSGTGVGDTQYF. Variable domain in full (rest from reference TRBV28 and TRBJ2-3): DVKVTQSSRYLVKRTGEKVFLECVQDMDHENMFWYRQDPGLGLRLIYFSYDVKMKEKGDIPEGYSVSREKKERFSLILESASTNQTSMYLCASRSGTGVGDTQYFGPGTRLTVL.

V and J are TRBV6-1 and TRBJ1-5; TRBD1 matches at 8 bases. This CDR3 is built from 15 residues. The V segment lost 3 bases and the J segment 6 bases; nucleotides outside the gene matches: 7. Germline assignment: CDR1 MNHNS and CDR2 SASEGT. Written as DNA, the CDR3 is TGTGCCAGCAGTGAGGCTCAGGGGGCGGCTCAGCCCCAGCATTTT. Translated: CASSEAQGAAQPQHF.

The chain recombines TRBV6-5 with TRBJ1-1; TRBD1 might be the D (6 bases). The germline V and J ends were trimmed by 5 bases and 6 bases, with 16 bases remaining between them. The CDR3 consists of 14 residues. Germline V gives CDR1 MNHEY, CDR2 SVGAGI. The CDR3 here is CASSETQGIAEAFF. The CDR3 DNA sequence: TGTGCCAGCAGTGAAACACAGGGAATCGCTGAAGCTTTCTTT.

The CDR3 here is CASSLALRTGSSENIQYF. The CDR3 nucleotides read TGTGCCAGCAGCTTGGCGCTCCGCACGGGGTCTAGTGAAAACATTCAGTACTTC. The V and J genes are TRBV5-6 and TRBJ2-4; a possible D gene is TRBD2 (5 bases). V lost 0 bases and J 5 bases, leaving 21 bases between the germline ends. Germline lookup yields CDR1 SGHDT and CDR2 YYEEEE. The CDR3 is 18 amino acids.

This clone was seen only a few times. The sample holds other DNA sequences that translate to the same CDR3. The chain has TRBV7-2 and TRBJ1-5, with D unclear. Germline CDR1 reads SGHTA; CDR2 reads FQGNSA. The CDR3 covers 12 residues. The V end lost 5 bases, the J end lost 1 base, and 3 bases lay between the germline ends. The CDR3 DNA follows: TGTGCCAGCAGCCTGAGCAATCAGCCCCAGCATTTT. This sequence encodes CASSLSNQPQHF.

This chain links TRBV2 with TRBJ1-1, with D hard to call. This CDR3 spans 13 amino acids. The germline V and J ends were trimmed by 4 bases and 1 base, with 7 bases remaining between them. Germline-derived CDR1 and CDR2 are SNHLY and FYNNEI. The DNA of the CDR3 is TGTGCCAGCAGTGCTCAGGAGAACACTGAAGCTTTCTTT. Its protein product is CASSAQENTEAFF.

V gene TRBV9 combines with J gene TRBJ2-1, with 10 bases aligning to TRBD2. This CDR3 is 16 amino acids long. Germline CDR1 SGDLS, CDR2 YYNGEE. V lost 0 bases and J lost 8; bases outside the gene matches: 8. The chain's CDR3 is CASSVGSGRASHEQFF. CDR3 nucleotides: TGTGCCAGCAGCGTAGGGAGCGGGAGGGCGTCGCATGAGCAGTTCTTC.

This chain uses TRBV5-1 with TRBJ1-2, with D possibly TRBD1 on 6 matching bases. With 4 bases removed from V and 6 bases from J, the gap between germline ends came to 13 bases. The CDR3 loop spans 13 amino acids. In germline, CDR1 is SGHRS, CDR2 YFSETQ. The CDR3 coding sequence is TGCGCCAGCAGCAGACAGGAAACGGATGGCTACACCTTC. It translates to CASSRQETDGYTF.

In this sample, this clone turned up a few times. This chain uses TRBV5-4 with TRBJ1-6, with a tentative D call TRBD1 (6 bases). V lost 4 bases, J lost 7 bases, and 15 bases lay in between. Germline V gives CDR1 SGHNT, CDR2 YYREEE (reference sequence). This CDR3 region has 15 residues. CDR3 protein: CASSRGAGDNSPLHF. The CDR3 region has the DNA TGTGCCAGCAGCCGGGGGGCAGGGGACAATTCACCCCTCCACTTT.

This clone has a handful of counts. This rearrangement joins TRBV23-1 to TRBJ1-2; D is perhaps TRBD1 (5 bases). TRBV23-1 is marked as an open reading frame, function uncertain. The CDR3 has 13 residues. Trimming pared 10 bases from V and 4 bases from J, leaving 16 bases between. CDR3 amino acids: CATGEGMTYGYTF. As DNA, the CDR3 is TGCGCCACCGGGGAGGGGATGACCTATGGCTACACCTTC.

The J gene is TRBJ1-4, the V gene TRBV2; no reliable D call. The CDR3 length is 17 residues. Germline V lookup: CDR1 SNHLY, CDR2 FYNNEI. The germline V and J ends were trimmed by 4 bases and 5 bases, with 20 bases remaining between them. As DNA, the CDR3 is TGTGCCAGCAGTGCACGAGGGAAGGGTCTGGGGAATGAAAAACTGTTTTTT. Its translation: CASSARGKGLGNEKLFF.

The DNA for the CDR3 is TGTGCCAGCAGTTTCCTACCCTACGCCGGAGAGCCCCAGCATTTT. Residues: CASSFLPYAGEPQHF. The V and J genes are TRBV27 and TRBJ1-5; no definite D call. The CDR3 totals 15 residues. V was pared by 3 bases and J by 8 bases, with 17 bases between. CDR1 and CDR2 (germline): MNHEY, SMNVEV (reference sequence).

This clone was found once. The rearrangement uses TRBV7-9 and TRBJ1-2; D unclear. V dropped 7 bases and J dropped 7 bases, with 7 bases sitting between them. Germline V gene lookup returns CDR1 SEHNR and CDR2 FQNEAQ (reference sequence). CDR3 size: 10 residues. The CDR3 region has the DNA TGTGCCAGCACCCTCCTTGGCTACACCTTC. It encodes CASTLLGYTF.

This clone turned up a few times. The J gene is TRBJ2-7, the V gene TRBV9; 8 bases align to TRBD2. Germline lookup yields CDR1 SGDLS and CDR2 YYNGEE. Germline trimming cut 0 bases from V and 2 bases from J; bases unmatched to any gene: 4. The CDR3 has 15 amino acids. The CDR3 nucleotides are TGTGCCAGCAGCGTAGGAGCGGGAGAAACCTACGAGCAGTACTTC. As protein: CASSVGAGETYEQYF.

J is TRBJ1-1 and V is TRBV6-1; the D is unclear. CDR3 length: 13 amino acids. The V end lost 3 bases, the J end lost 4 bases, and 9 bases lay between the germline ends. From germline, CDR1 is MNHNS and CDR2 SASEGT. The CDR3 spells CASSEETLTEAFF. The CDR3 coding sequence is TGTGCCAGCAGTGAGGAGACGCTCACTGAAGCTTTCTTT.